The entry below gives a single T cell receptor beta chain sequence along with its context. This record comes from a study of T cells in Graves' hyperthyroidism and ophthalmopathy. It was RNA transcripts that yielded the amplified TCR beta CDR3 regions. With the HTBI primer set, the TCR CDR3 went through a first round of RT-PCR. TCRdb re-called the multiplex PCR reads through MiXCR, storing one row per CDR3 protein. This sample has about 350,000 distinct CDR3 sequences, with approximately 15% found just once. This CDR3 spans 13 amino acids. Germline-derived CDR1 and CDR2 are SEHNR and FQNEAQ (reference sequence). V was pared by 10 bases and J by 3 bases, with 1 base of the junction left unmatched.

This clonotype was obtained from a woman aged 25 to 45 with Graves' hyperthyroidism. What was sequenced was blood. The V and J genes are TRBV7-9 and TRBJ2-2, with TRBD1 matching 11 bases. CDR3 DNA: TGTGCCAAGGGACAGGGGGACACCGGGGAGCTGTTTTTT. Protein product: CAKGQGDTGELFF. Filled out from reference TRBV7-9 and TRBJ2-2, the complete variable domain reads DTGVSQNPRHKITKRGQNVTFRCDPISEHNRLYWYRQTLGQGPEFLTYFQNEAQLEKSRLLSDRFSAERPKGSFSTLEIQRTEQGDSAMYLCAKGQGDTGELFFGEGSRLTVL.